This T cell receptor (beta chain) appears in the sequencing data of a study of CD4 T cells in relation to SARS-CoV-2 and coronaviruses (dated by TCRdb to the early 2020s). With regard to the full study: In the ViraFEST assay, PBMCs were cultured with antigen for under 12 days, after which TCR beta CDR3s were sequenced to identify antigen-specific clonal expansions. The negative reference condition was either a culture with an HIV-1 Nef peptide pool or a culture with no peptide. Shared crossreactive spike epitopes were mapped to their HLA restriction using patient-derived lymphoblastoid cell lines. At the level of individual TCR clonotypes, the study measured memory CD4+ T cell crossreactivity between SARS-CoV-2 spike protein and common cold coronavirus spike proteins. The Adaptive Biotechnologies TCR-sequencing kit was used to sequence samples from three pre-COVID donors and the naive versus memory experiments, whereas other data were Illumina-based. For other donors in the study, expansion assays were sequenced with a different, Illumina-based TCR-beta assay.

The protocol used for the library was the immunoSEQ multiplex PCR assay. The authors' analysis ran thus. During preprocessing, nonproductive sequences were removed, as were CDR3s that did not start with C, did not end with F or W, or were shorter than 7 amino acids. Antigen-specific clonotypes were called with the MANAFEST web app, based on expansion relative to reference and other culture wells. A clone was considered positive if significant expansion relative to the reference culture was observed in 2 of 3 replicate wells at an FDR below 0.05. For a clone to be considered positive, significant expansion relative to all other tandem wells and an odds ratio above 5 were also required. Pairwise Levenshtein distance, computed with the stringdist R package after three terminal residues were trimmed from each end, was used as the measure of CDR3 homology. The source is immuneACCESS, and TCRdb retained only in-frame sequences with V and J called. Part of the clones is not carried over; for the studies checked, unresolved V genes explain less than half of this, and the remainder is unexplained. The V and J calls and clone size were taken over from that table, and D and trimming were inferred from the DNA. This sample gives approximately 17,000 clones in total; about 79% of them show up just once. The leading ten clones occupy roughly a tenth of the sample.

CDR1 and CDR2 are read off the germline V gene (reference sequence) as GTSNPN and SVGIG. The V and J ends are trimmed by 0 bases and 4 bases, leaving 9 bases between them. Spanning cysteine to phenylalanine, the CDR3 consists of 13 amino acids. Of all the DNA, just the CDR3 is kept, 39 bases in frame from base 1. Paper-wide results and their limitations: Because the crossreactivity analysis focused on spike protein, crossreactivity against other viral proteins was not assessed. Pre-pandemic and post-infection samples were not both contributed by any donor, so tracing of the source of pre-existing responses was limited. Significantly weaker SARS-CoV-2-driven expansion was shown by crossreactive clones than by monoreactive clones, consistent with antigenic imprinting. Memory CD4+ clonotypes crossrecognizing SARS-CoV-2 and at least one common cold coronavirus spike were found in 60% to 75% of donors. Small numbers of patients and of tested TCRs were a limitation of the study.

This clone was seen only a few times. Its antigen has not been determined. Base quality data are lacking; no much larger clone is found one base away. CD4+ T cells from unexposed donors were collected before the COVID-19 pandemic (2011-2018). After more than nine days of culture, CD4+ T cells were isolated with the EasySep CD4+ T cell isolation kit. Unexposed donor CD4+ T cells were tested for reactivity to SARS-CoV-2 S and N and four common cold coronavirus spike pools, as cell number allowed. PBMCs were cultured at fewer than 2.5 million per well in IMDM supplemented with around 5.1% human AB serum and 10 IU/ml IL-2. Half of the culture medium was replaced with fresh IL-2-containing medium on days 3 and 7. In general, triplicate replicate wells were used for every peptide culture condition. The leukapheresis product for the unexposed donors was obtained through commercial purchase. PBMCs were isolated from leukapheresis product or whole blood by Ficoll-Paque PLUS gradient centrifugation. PBMCs were either used fresh in the expansion assay or cryopreserved at -140 degrees C. The QIAamp Micro DNA Kit was used to extract genomic DNA from the CD4+ T cells.

The sequenced sample was CD4+ T cells from PBMCs, cultured in vitro. The source is a human donor in good health. The chain employs TRBV30 and TRBJ1-1; the D gene remains uncertain. The DNA reads TGTGCCTGGAGTGTGATGGACGGCACTGAAGCTTTCTTT. Its protein product is CAWSVMDGTEAFF. Supplemented by the reference TRBV30 and TRBJ1-1 proteins around the CDR3, the complete variable domain is SQTIHQWPATLVQPVGSPLSLECTVEGTSNPNLYWYRQAAGRGLQLLFYSVGIGQISSEVPQNLSASRPQDRQFILSSKKLLLSDSGFYLCAWSVMDGTEAFFGQGTRLTVV.